This T cell receptor (beta chain) was retrieved from a study of radiation and T cells in renal cell carcinoma. Assay: immunoSEQ multiplex PCR; the TCRdb copy retains only in-frame clones and omits some. The sample records roughly 160,000 clones, about 88% being singletons. The V gene's germline CDR1 is SGHVS and CDR2 FQNEAQ. V was trimmed by 0 bases and J by 4 bases, leaving 6 bases between them. This CDR3 is built from 13 residues. Overall study results and limits: No pretreatment tumor biopsies were available for baseline clonotypes.

Time point of the sample: blood 4 weeks post-SBRT, at nephrectomy. Treatment reported: 15 Gy SBRT to primary tumor, nephrectomy 4 weeks later. Nephrectomy followed 15 Gy stereotactic body radiation by 4 weeks. Radiation-treated patients gave blood at baseline, week 2 and week 4. In regard to this clone: What it recognizes is unknown.

The sequencing here drew on blood, taken from a patient whose treatment included radiotherapy and nephrectomy. The chain joins TRBV7-8 to TRBJ1-2; no reliable D call. The clonotype was recovered from a woman between 45 and 60 years old with renal cell carcinoma. In DNA, the CDR3 is TGTGCCAGCAGCTTAGCAGAAATCTATGGCTACACCTTC. Residues: CASSLAEIYGYTF.